This T cell receptor (beta chain) was retrieved from a study of CD8 T cells in ankylosing spondylitis. V was pared by 3 bases and J by 6 bases, with 18 bases between. The CDR3 is 16 amino acids. In its sample, this clonotype was seen many times. Its antigen remains unknown. Regarding the study as a whole: Relatively rare in peripheral blood, disease-linked clones were also CD8+.

MiXCR was run by TCRdb on the 5' RACE reads, yielding one entry per CDR3 protein. The sample records some 200,000 distinct CDR3 sequences, roughly 26% being singletons. The source material was blood, either unsorted or a sorted T cell fraction (not recorded which). This clonotype was sampled from a male donor with ankylosing spondylitis or in good health (not recorded which). The chain recombines TRBV12-3 or TRBV12-4 with TRBJ2-1; weak D call: TRBD2 (6 bases). The CDR3 region has the DNA TGTGCCAGCAGTTTTTCCCTAAACGGGAGAAGCAATGAGCAGTTCTTC. Translating gives CASSFSLNGRSNEQFF.